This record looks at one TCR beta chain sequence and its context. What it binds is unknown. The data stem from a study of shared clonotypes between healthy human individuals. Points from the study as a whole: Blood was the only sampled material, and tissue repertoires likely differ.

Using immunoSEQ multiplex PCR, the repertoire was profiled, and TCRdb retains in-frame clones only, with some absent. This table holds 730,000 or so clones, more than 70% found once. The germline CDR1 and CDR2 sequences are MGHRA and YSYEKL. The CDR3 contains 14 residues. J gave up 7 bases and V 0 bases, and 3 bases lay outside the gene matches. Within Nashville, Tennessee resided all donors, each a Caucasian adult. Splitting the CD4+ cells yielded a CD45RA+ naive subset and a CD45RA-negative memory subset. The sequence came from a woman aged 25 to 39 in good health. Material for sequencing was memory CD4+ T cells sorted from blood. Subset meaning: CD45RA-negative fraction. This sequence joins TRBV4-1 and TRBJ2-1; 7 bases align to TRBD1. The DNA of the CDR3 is TGCGCCAGCAGCCAAGAGGACAGGCGGAATGAGCAGTTCTTC. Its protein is CASSQEDRRNEQFF.